Presented here are 6 T cell receptor beta chains from one specimen sequenced in a study. Sequencing was performed with immunoSEQ multiplex PCR; in TCRdb, only in-frame clones are kept and a portion is missing. The sample includes nearly 70,000 clones, 93% seen only once; the top ten take 4.4%. The specimen was PBMCs. The receptors come from a man between 35 and 55 years old with rheumatoid arthritis.

The chain couples TRBV9 to TRBJ2-3, with 9 bases that match TRBD2. Trimming removed 0 bases from V and 5 bases from J; junction bases left unmatched: 7. Germline V gene lookup returns CDR1 SGDLS and CDR2 YYNGEE. This CDR3 spans 16 amino acids. CDR3 sequence reads: CASSVGAGGPLDTQYF. The CDR3 bases are TGTGCCAGCAGCGTAGGGGCGGGGGGGCCTTTAGATACGCAGTATTTT.

The genes are TRBV19 and TRBJ2-6, with a tentative D call TRBD1 (5 bases). Germline V CDR1 and CDR2: LNHDA, SQIVND (reference sequence). Deletions cut 6 bases from V and 0 bases from J, with 9 bases between. The CDR3 contains 15 residues. The CDR3, as DNA: TGTGCCAGTAGGAGACAGCGCTCTGGGGCCAACGTCCTGACTTTC. Amino acids: CASRRQRSGANVLTF.

The chain joins TRBV7-2 to TRBJ1-5; D gene ambiguous. The V and J ends lost 5 bases and 2 bases respectively, with 16 bases between them. CDR1 SGHTA and CDR2 FQGNSA come from the germline V gene. The CDR3 totals 16 residues. CDR3 nucleotide sequence: TGTGCCAGCAGCCCACGGGCAGGAGAGGGCAATCAGCCCCAGCATTTT. The encoded protein is CASSPRAGEGNQPQHF.

This clone was counted once. The chain employs TRBV9 and TRBJ2-1; perhaps TRBD1 as D (6 bases). V was trimmed by 0 bases and J by 0 bases, leaving 13 bases between them. Per germline, CDR1 SGDLS and CDR2 YYNGEE. The CDR3 loop spans 17 amino acids. The CDR3 reads CASSVATGRGSYNEQFF. CDR3 sequence (DNA): TGTGCCAGCAGCGTAGCTACAGGCAGGGGCTCCTACAATGAGCAGTTCTTC.

V is TRBV9 and J is TRBJ1-2; D is uncertain. The CDR3 extends over 12 amino acids. Germline V gene data show CDR1 as SGDLS and CDR2 as YYNGEE. The V and J ends lost 0 bases and 4 bases respectively, with 4 bases between them. CDR3 DNA sequence: TGTGCCAGCAGCGTAGCCAGCTATGGCTACACCTTC. It yields the protein CASSVASYGYTF.

The rearrangement links TRBV19 to TRBJ2-2; D is unresolved. The germline gives CDR1 LNHDA, CDR2 SQIVND (reference sequence). The CDR3 length is 14 residues. The V end lost 3 bases, the J end lost 5 bases, and 10 bases lay between the germline ends. The CDR3 protein is CASSIAGLTGELFF. The CDR3 coding sequence is TGTGCCAGTAGTATCGCCGGATTGACCGGGGAGCTGTTTTTT.